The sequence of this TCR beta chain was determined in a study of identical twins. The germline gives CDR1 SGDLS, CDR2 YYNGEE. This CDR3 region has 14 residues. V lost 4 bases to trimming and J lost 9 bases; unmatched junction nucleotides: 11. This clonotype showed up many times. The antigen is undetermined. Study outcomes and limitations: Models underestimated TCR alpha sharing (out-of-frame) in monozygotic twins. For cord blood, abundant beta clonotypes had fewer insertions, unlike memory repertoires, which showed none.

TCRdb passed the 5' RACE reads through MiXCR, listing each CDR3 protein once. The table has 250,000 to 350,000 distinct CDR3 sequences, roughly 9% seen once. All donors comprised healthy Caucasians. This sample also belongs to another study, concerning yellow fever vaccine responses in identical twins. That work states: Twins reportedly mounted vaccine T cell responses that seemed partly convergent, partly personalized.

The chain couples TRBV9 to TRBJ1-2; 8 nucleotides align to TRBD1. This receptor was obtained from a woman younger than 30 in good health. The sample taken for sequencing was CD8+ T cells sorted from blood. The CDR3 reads CASSISSGGWSYTF. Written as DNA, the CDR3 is TGTGCCAGCAGCATCAGTTCAGGGGGCTGGAGCTACACCTTC.